These 17 T cell receptor beta chains were sequenced from one sample in a study of T cell responses to AZD1222 COVID-19 vaccine. Sequencing was performed with immunoSEQ multiplex PCR; in TCRdb, only in-frame clones are kept and a portion is missing. The sample has about 140,000 clones; 88% are singletons. The material was peripheral blood, obtained 28 days after the second AZD1222 dose. Receptors originate from an adult who received the AZD1222 COVID-19 vaccine.

The V and J genes are TRBV18 and TRBJ2-2; the D is unclear. Trimming removed 2 bases from V and 1 base from J, with 11 bases in between. The germline V gene has CDR1 KGHSH and CDR2 LQKENI. This CDR3 comprises 16 residues. The CDR3 spells CASSPSISRNTGELFF. The CDR3 DNA follows: TGTGCCAGCTCACCATCTATCTCCAGGAACACCGGGGAGCTGTTTTTT.

The CDR3 DNA is TGTGCCACCAACGAGGCCTTGGTCGTTGAAGCTTTCTTT. Amino acids: CATNEALVVEAFF. The chain has TRBV2 and TRBJ1-1; D not resolved. Germline V gene sequence: CDR1 SNHLY, CDR2 FYNNEI. Trimming took off 10 bases at V and 7 bases at J, with 19 bases between the two ends. This CDR3 is built from 13 residues. The full variable domain, completed using reference TRBV2 and TRBJ1-1, is EPEVTQTPSHQVTQMGQEVILRCVPISNHLYFYWYRQILGQKVEFLVSFYNNEISEKSEIFDDQFSVERPDGSNFTLKIRSTKLEDSAMYFCATNEALVVEAFFGQGTRLTVV.

Comment on this clone: The junction departs from the called germline gene at one end, perhaps through a read error. The chain links TRBV7-7 to TRBJ2-5; D is possibly TRBD1 (6 bases). The CDR3 is made up of 14 amino acids. Germline V gives CDR1 SSHAT, CDR2 FNYEAQ (reference sequence). CDR3 sequence (DNA): TGTGCTAGCAGCTTAGGGGGTTCACAAGAGACCCAGTACTTC. Protein product: CASSLGGSQETQYF.

This chain joins TRBV7-3 and TRBJ2-1; 12 bases agree with TRBD2. CDR3 size: 16 residues. The V gene's germline CDR1 is SGHTA and CDR2 FQGTGA. The V gene end was trimmed by 5 bases and the J gene end by 6 bases; junction bases not matched to a gene: 8. CDR3 sequence (DNA): TGTGCCAGCAGCCGTGGGACTAGCGGGTTTGGCAATGAGCAGTTCTTC. Translating gives CASSRGTSGFGNEQFF. The variable domain in full, with the rest retrieved from reference TRBV7-3 and TRBJ2-1, is GAGVSQTPSNKVTEKGKYVELRCDPISGHTALYWYRQSLGQGPEFLIYFQGTGAADDSGLPNDRFFAVRPEGSVSTLKIQRTERGDSAVYLCASSRGTSGFGNEQFFGPGTRLTVL.

The CDR3 protein is CASSLSGQDYGYTF. The CDR3, as DNA: TGTGCCAGCAGTTTATCGGGGCAGGACTATGGCTACACCTTC. The chain joins TRBV28 to TRBJ1-2, with a possible D match to TRBD1 (5 bases). Trimming stripped 1 base from V and 3 bases from J, with 9 bases between. The CDR3 has 14 residues. The germline CDR1 and CDR2 sequences are MDHEN and SYDVKM.

This clone appeared once. The chain combines TRBV9 with TRBJ2-2, with no clear D. This CDR3 region has 14 residues. Trimming cost V 4 bases and J 0 bases, with 7 bases left between them. The germline CDR1 and CDR2 sequences are SGDLS and YYNGEE. As DNA, the CDR3 is TGTGCCAGCAGCCCGCCGACGAACACCGGGGAGCTGTTTTTT. Protein product: CASSPPTNTGELFF.

The genes are TRBV28 and TRBJ2-2; no definite D call. Per the germline V gene, CDR1 is MDHEN and CDR2 is SYDVKM. This CDR3 region has 12 residues. V lost 5 bases, J lost 6 bases, and 7 bases lay in between. CDR3 bases: TGTGCCAGCAGTCTAGATTCCGGGGAGCTGTTTTTT. This sequence encodes CASSLDSGELFF.

The V gene is TRBV12-3 or TRBV12-4, the J gene TRBJ2-7, with TRBD1 as a possible D gene (5 bases). The V end was cut by 3 bases, the J end by 10 bases, with 16 bases between. The CDR3 covers 13 residues. The chain's CDR3 is CASSFGQGRKQYF. CDR3 nucleotide sequence: TGTGCCAGCAGTTTCGGTCAGGGCCGAAAACAGTACTTC.

This chain links TRBV19 with TRBJ1-3; D is unclear. The CDR3 consists of 14 residues. Germline assignment: CDR1 LNHDA and CDR2 SQIVND (reference sequence). V gave up 3 bases and J gave up 1 base, with 7 bases separating them. The CDR3 region is CASSIGESGNTIYF. The CDR3 DNA sequence: TGTGCCAGTAGTATCGGGGAATCTGGAAACACCATATATTTT.

The chain has TRBV30 and TRBJ1-4; D uncertain. This CDR3 has 14 amino acids. V was clipped by 3 bases and J by 6 bases, with 14 bases between them. CDR1 is GTSNPN and CDR2 is SVGIG in the germline V gene (reference sequence). The DNA of the CDR3 is TGTGCCTGGAGAGAGGGAATTGGGTATGAAAAACTGTTTTTT. Translating it yields CAWREGIGYEKLFF.

This chain links TRBV4-1 with TRBJ2-7; tentative D call: TRBD1 (6 bases). This CDR3 contains 14 residues. V lost 5 bases, J lost 3 bases, and 14 bases lay in between. CDR1 and CDR2 (germline): MGHRA, YSYEKL. CDR3 residues: CASSYTEQGYEQYF. CDR3 DNA: TGCGCCAGCAGCTATACAGAACAGGGCTACGAGCAGTACTTC.

CDR3: CASSYVGVAGGQYNEQFF. CDR3 sequence (DNA): TGTGCCAGCAGTTACGTGGGCGTAGCGGGGGGCCAATACAATGAGCAGTTCTTC. The V and J genes are TRBV6-2 or TRBV6-3 and TRBJ2-1; 10 nucleotides match TRBD2. Germline V gene lookup returns CDR1 MNHEY and CDR2 SVGEGT. With 2 bases clipped from V and 4 bases from J, the junction kept 11 bases outside the gene matches. The CDR3 sequence is 18 residues long.

The chain links TRBV5-5 to TRBJ1-1; 10 bases are shared with TRBD1. This CDR3 has 15 residues. Germline V lookup: CDR1 SGHKS, CDR2 YYEKEE (reference sequence). V shed 5 bases, J shed 4 bases, and the junction held 8 bases outside the gene matches. The CDR3: CASSPGTGVSTEAFF. The DNA for the CDR3 is TGTGCCAGCAGTCCCGGGACAGGGGTTTCCACTGAAGCTTTCTTT.

V gene TRBV28 combines with J gene TRBJ1-4; TRBD1 might be the D (6 bases). Germline CDR1 reads MDHEN; CDR2 reads SYDVKM. V lost 10 bases and J 5 bases, leaving 14 bases between the germline ends. The CDR3 is 13 residues long. CDR3 sequence: CATGGGENEKLFF. The CDR3 region has the DNA TGTGCCACCGGAGGGGGGGAAAATGAAAAACTGTTTTTT.

This clone showed up just once. This rearrangement joins TRBV7-3 to TRBJ2-6; D unresolved. Germline assignment: CDR1 SGHTA and CDR2 FQGTGA. Trimming stripped 1 base from V and 3 bases from J, with 1 base between. This CDR3 is built from 13 residues. The CDR3 sequence: CASSLNGANVLTF. Here the CDR3 DNA reads TGTGCCAGCAGCTTAAATGGGGCCAACGTCCTGACTTTC. Using reference TRBV7-3 and TRBJ2-6 for the parts outside the CDR3, the full variable domain is GAGVSQTPSNKVTEKGKYVELRCDPISGHTALYWYRQSLGQGPEFLIYFQGTGAADDSGLPNDRFFAVRPEGSVSTLKIQRTERGDSAVYLCASSLNGANVLTFGAGSRLTVL.

The chain recombines TRBV7-2 with TRBJ2-2; D uncertain. The germline V gene has CDR1 SGHTA and CDR2 FQGNSA. Trimming took 1 base from V and 4 from J, leaving 7 bases between them. The CDR3 consists of 14 residues. The CDR3 nucleotides are TGTGCCAGCAGCTTAGGATGGTCCACCGGGGAGCTGTTTTTT. Translated: CASSLGWSTGELFF.

The rearrangement uses TRBV5-6 and TRBJ1-6; D possibly corresponds to TRBD1 (6 bases). From germline, CDR1 is SGHDT and CDR2 YYEEEE. Deletions cut 4 bases from V and 7 bases from J, with 21 bases between. The CDR3 is 17 amino acids. The DNA of the CDR3 is TGTGCCAGCAGCAGGGGGGGACCAGGGTTGCGCAATTCACCCCTCCACTTT. The encoded protein is CASSRGGPGLRNSPLHF.